This TCR beta chain was identified in a study of blood T cell repertoires in COVID-19 (dated by TCRdb to about 2020). Regarding the complete study: Samples covering the acute and convalescent phases of COVID-19 were provided by collaborators in the United States, Italy and Spain. The prospective study material was composed of cDNA or gDNA derived from T cells, B-cell-depleted T cells, or PBMCs. Subjects who had been exposed to COVID-19, were actively infected with it, or had recovered from it provided the deeply sampled blood TCRbeta repertoires that made up the dataset. A freely available public database, intended as a resource for researchers studying the immune response to SARS-CoV-2, is where the repertoires were released. Samples were obtained from the ongoing ImmuneRACE study (first 160 participants) and from about 1,300 subjects provided by 6 global collaborators. Nearly every sample came with metadata listing a de-identified subject ID, COVID-19 status, age in years and sex. HLA class I and class II types, where available, came from metadata supplied by the sample provider rather than from assay-based typing. Study-level results and caveats: The amount of clinical and demographic metadata varied by source and participant and was provided uncurated.

Counted from cysteine to phenylalanine, this CDR3 has 15 amino acids. Only the CDR3 part of the read is kept: 45 bases, read in frame from the first base. Based on the germline V gene, the CDR1 and CDR2 sequences are SGHTA and FQGTGA. The junction shows trimming of 4 bases on V and 4 bases on J, plus 15 bases between the germline ends. Participants in the prospective study were enrolled through a virtual design, were aged about 18 to 100 years, and lived in about 25 United States geographic areas. In the prospective study, participants were assigned to cohorts based on the clinical history participants reported in a screening survey and a study questionnaire. In the prospective study, mobile phlebotomists collected whole blood, serum and a nasopharyngeal or oropharyngeal swab from each participant. Over an approximately 2-month period, participants in the prospective study had the option of providing additional blood draws and questionnaires. Blood samples from the prospective study were shipped frozen or at room temperature prior to DNA extraction.

TCRbeta CDR3 regions were amplified from genomic DNA using the immunoSEQ Assay, a bias-controlled multiplex PCR. In the source study's methods: The number of nucleated cells in each sample was estimated by amplification of reference gene primers within the assay. To quantify the absolute abundance of each unique TCRbeta CDR3 rearrangement, sequence reads were collapsed and filtered. Productive Simpson clonality was computed per sample as the square root of Simpson's diversity index over productive rearrangements. TCRdb retrieved this table from immuneACCESS and kept in-frame rearrangements only. Not all clones are present; in checked studies, unresolved V genes account for under half, and no reason is known for the remainder. V and J calls and clone size follow that table, whereas D and trimming were derived from the DNA. In this sample the table shows 200,000 to 250,000 clones, 80% to 90% of which occur a single time. The ten most abundant clones make up roughly 14% of the sample.

In its sample, this clone was seen a few times. Its antigen target is currently unknown. No base qualities exist here, and no much larger clone lies one base off it. The sample comprised PBMCs or T cells enriched from blood (not recorded which). This sequence originates from a woman between 45 and 60 years old with acute COVID-19. Recombination connected TRBV7-3 to TRBJ2-3; D gene: possibly TRBD1, on 5 matching bases. The DNA is as follows: TGTGCCAGCAGCTCGCAGGGATTAGGGGCAGATACGCAGTATTTT. Its translation is CASSSQGLGADTQYF.